What follows are 32 T cell receptor beta chains derived from one specimen sequenced in a study of blood T cell repertoires in COVID-19. Measured with immunoSEQ multiplex PCR; TCRdb has only the in-frame clones, and not every one. This table has 45,000 to 55,000 clones, about 85% appearing once. Specimen: peripheral blood. Every receptor here comes from a man aged 50 or older with acute or convalescent COVID-19.

The chain recombines TRBV27 with TRBJ2-1, with 9 bases identical to TRBD2. Germline V CDR1 and CDR2: MNHEY, SMNVEV (reference sequence). Trimming took 0 bases from V and 3 from J; bases not matched to a gene: 6. There are 17 residues in the CDR3. Here the CDR3 reads CASSLSLLAGIYNEQFF. CDR3 in DNA: TGTGCCAGCAGTTTATCATTGCTAGCGGGAATCTACAATGAGCAGTTCTTC.

This rearrangement joins TRBV5-4 to TRBJ2-2, with D tentatively TRBD2 (5 bases). Trimming took off 4 bases at V and 7 bases at J, with 14 bases between the two ends. This CDR3 comprises 14 residues. CDR1 is SGHNT and CDR2 is YYREEE in the germline V gene (reference sequence). CDR3 nucleotide sequence: TGTGCCAGCAGCGACGGGATGCAGGACGGGGAGCTGTTTTTT. Protein: CASSDGMQDGELFF.

The chain carries TRBV4-1 and TRBJ2-7; possibly TRBD1 for D (5 bases). This CDR3 region has 15 residues. The ends were cut back, 1 base at V and 6 bases at J, with 16 bases in the middle. Germline CDR1 MGHRA, CDR2 YSYEKL. The CDR3 nucleotides read TGCGCCAGCAGCCAAGGCTCAGGGCAATCCCTCGAGCAGTACTTC. This sequence encodes CASSQGSGQSLEQYF.

The chain uses TRBV11-2 and TRBJ2-7; the match to TRBD1 covers 10 bases. CDR1 SGHAT and CDR2 FQNNGV come from the germline V gene. The CDR3 consists of 15 residues. J lost 3 bases, V lost 5 bases, and 7 bases had no gene match. CDR3 loop: CASSTLRTGGYEQYF. CDR3 bases: TGTGCCAGCAGCACACTTCGGACAGGGGGCTACGAGCAGTACTTC.

This chain links TRBV5-4 with TRBJ2-1; unclear D gene. The germline CDR1 and CDR2 sequences are SGHNT and YYREEE (reference sequence). Trimming removed 5 bases at V and 6 bases at J, with 18 bases between. This CDR3 region has 15 residues. The CDR3 spells CASSSEAHYPNEQFF. The CDR3, as DNA: TGTGCCAGCAGTTCAGAGGCACACTACCCCAATGAGCAGTTCTTC.

The chain combines TRBV7-8 with TRBJ2-1; 9 nucleotides line up with TRBD2. The germline CDR1 and CDR2 sequences are SGHVS and FQNEAQ. The CDR3 is made up of 14 amino acids. Trimming took 4 bases from V and 8 from J; bases not matched to a gene: 6. The CDR3 region is CASSSLAGRDEQFF. CDR3 bases: TGTGCCAGCAGCTCCCTAGCGGGGCGGGATGAGCAGTTCTTC.

The J gene is TRBJ2-3, the V gene TRBV5-1; D might be TRBD2 (6 bases). The germline V and J ends were trimmed by 0 bases and 5 bases, with 16 bases remaining between them. The CDR3 runs to 16 residues. Looked up from germline, CDR1 is SGHRS and CDR2 is YFSETQ. The CDR3 DNA sequence: TGCGCCAGCAGCTTGGAGGGCAGGGCGGGGATAGATACGCAGTATTTT. Encoded protein: CASSLEGRAGIDTQYF.

The V gene is TRBV4-1, the J gene TRBJ1-3; D is possibly TRBD1 (6 bases). CDR1 and CDR2 (germline): MGHRA, YSYEKL. The CDR3 length is 15 residues. Trimming pared 4 bases from V and 0 bases from J, leaving 10 bases between. The CDR3 reads CASSLDRFSGNTIYF. The CDR3 nucleotides are TGCGCCAGCAGCCTAGACAGGTTCTCTGGAAACACCATATATTTT.

The V and J genes are TRBV11-1 and TRBJ1-6; no firm D call. This CDR3 region has 16 residues. Trimming removed 5 bases at V and 6 bases at J, with 17 bases between. CDR1 and CDR2 (germline): SGHAT, FQDESV (reference sequence). CDR3 in DNA: TGTGCCAGCAGCAGCACTTCGTCGACACTTAATTCACCCCTCCACTTT. It specifies CASSSTSSTLNSPLHF.

This clone was found a few times. The chain employs TRBV27 and TRBJ2-5, with 14 bases identical to TRBD2. Trimming took 4 bases from V and 4 from J; bases not matched to a gene: 5. The CDR3 totals 16 residues. The germline V gene has CDR1 MNHEY and CDR2 SMNVEV (reference sequence). The CDR3 loop is CASSSRTSGRPETQYF. CDR3 sequence (DNA): TGTGCCAGCAGTTCTCGGACTAGCGGGAGGCCAGAGACCCAGTACTTC.

The V gene is TRBV5-1, the J gene TRBJ2-7; TRBD1 matches at 9 bases. The CDR3 is 14 residues long. The V gene end was trimmed by 0 bases and the J gene end by 5 bases; junction bases not matched to a gene: 3. Looked up from germline, CDR1 is SGHRS and CDR2 is YFSETQ. The CDR3: CASSLVGTGNEQYF. CDR3 nucleotide sequence: TGCGCCAGCAGCTTGGTTGGGACAGGGAACGAGCAGTACTTC. The complete variable domain, with remaining parts taken from reference TRBV5-1 and TRBJ2-7, reads KAGVTQTPRYLIKTRGQQVTLSCSPISGHRSVSWYQQTPGQGLQFLFEYFSETQRNKGNFPGRFSGRQFSNSRSEMNVSTLELGDSALYLCASSLVGTGNEQYFGPGTRLTVT.

Only a few counts were recorded for this clone. The rearrangement links TRBV6-5 to TRBJ1-1, with 9 bases fitting TRBD1. This CDR3 region has 15 residues. The germline CDR1 and CDR2 sequences are MNHEY and SVGAGI. J lost 5 bases, V lost 6 bases, and 10 bases had no gene match. The CDR3 DNA reads as TGTGCCAGCAGGCCGGTCGGGACAGGGAGAACTGAAGCTTTCTTT. Amino acid sequence: CASRPVGTGRTEAFF.

V is TRBV6-6 and J is TRBJ2-7; unclear D gene. This CDR3 contains 12 residues. CDR1 is MNHNY, CDR2 SVGAGI, per germline (reference sequence). Trimming removed 4 bases at V and 4 bases at J, with 8 bases between. The CDR3 reads CASSSLVYEQYF. DNA of the CDR3: TGTGCCAGCAGTTCCCTCGTGTACGAGCAGTACTTC.

The chain couples TRBV12-5 to TRBJ1-4; 7 nucleotides line up with TRBD1. CDR1 is LGHNT, CDR2 FRNRAP, per germline. The CDR3 totals 15 residues. With V trimmed by 7 bases and J by 8 bases, 13 bases remained unmatched. Written as DNA, the CDR3 is TGTGCTAGTGCCCAGTTCCGGGACAGCAAGGAAAAACTGTTTTTT. This translates into CASAQFRDSKEKLFF.

This clone was picked up a small number of times. CDR3 sequence: CASTPGHSNYEQYF. CDR3 sequence (DNA): TGCGCCAGCACCCCGGGACACAGCAACTACGAGCAGTACTTC. The V gene is TRBV5-1, the J gene TRBJ2-7, with D possibly TRBD1 on 6 matching bases. This CDR3 contains 14 residues. V was clipped by 6 bases and J by 3 bases, with 16 bases between them. Per germline, CDR1 SGHRS and CDR2 YFSETQ.

This clone has just one count. The chain carries TRBV7-9 and TRBJ2-3, with 7 bases matching TRBD2. Germline CDR1 reads SEHNR; CDR2 reads FQNEAQ (reference sequence). This CDR3 spans 14 amino acids. V trimming: 11 bases; J trimming: 1 base; junction bases outside the gene matches: 9. In DNA form, the CDR3 reads TGTGCCTACCAACGGCTAGCGGGCACAGATACGCAGTATTTT. Amino acid sequence: CAYQRLAGTDTQYF.

The chain uses TRBV10-1 and TRBJ2-3; tentatively, D is TRBD2 (6 bases). This CDR3 has 18 amino acids. The germline CDR1 and CDR2 sequences are WNHNN and SYGVQD (reference sequence). V gave up 0 bases and J gave up 0 bases, with 16 bases separating them. The CDR3 DNA follows: TGCGCCAGCAGTGAGTCGAATTTCTGGGAGGAGAGCACAGATACGCAGTATTTT. The encoded protein is CASSESNFWEESTDTQYF.

The chain employs TRBV19 and TRBJ2-1, with 7 nucleotides matching TRBD1. J was trimmed by 8 bases and V by 6 bases; bases with no gene match: 10. The CDR3 spans 14 residues. Germline CDR1 reads LNHDA; CDR2 reads SQIVND (reference sequence). CDR3 sequence reads: CASSRLQGIDEQFF. CDR3 nucleotides: TGTGCCAGTAGCAGATTACAGGGGATAGATGAGCAGTTCTTC.

The chain uses TRBV19 and TRBJ2-7, with D possibly TRBD1 on 5 matching bases. The ends were cut back, 6 bases at V and 2 bases at J, with 8 bases in the middle. Per germline, CDR1 LNHDA and CDR2 SQIVND (reference sequence). The CDR3 is made up of 12 amino acids. The CDR3 region has the DNA TGTGCCAGTAGCTTAGGGGCCTACGAGCAGTACTTC. Protein sequence: CASSLGAYEQYF.

The chain is built from TRBV5-4 and TRBJ2-1; TRBD2 matches 10 bases. The CDR3 consists of 16 residues. CDR1 is SGHNT, CDR2 YYREEE, per germline (reference sequence). J lost 4 bases, V lost 4 bases, and 8 bases had no gene match. Written as DNA, the CDR3 is TGTGCCAGCAGCCCTTATAGCGGGAGGATATACAATGAGCAGTTCTTC. Encoded protein: CASSPYSGRIYNEQFF.

V gene TRBV27 combines with J gene TRBJ1-1; 8 bases fit TRBD1. The J segment lost 3 bases and the V segment lost 5 bases, leaving 2 bases of the junction unmatched. The CDR3 extends over 13 amino acids. Germline assignment: CDR1 MNHEY and CDR2 SMNVEV (reference sequence). CDR3 residues: CASSPTGDTEAFF. The CDR3 nucleotides are TGTGCCAGCAGTCCGACAGGGGACACTGAAGCTTTCTTT.

The V and J genes are TRBV15 and TRBJ1-3; TRBD1 might be the D (5 bases). Germline V gene lookup returns CDR1 LNHNV and CDR2 YYDKDF (reference sequence). Trimming pared 3 bases from V and 7 bases from J, leaving 16 bases between. The CDR3 spans 15 residues. The CDR3 loop is CATSSQGAGRNTIYF. CDR3 nucleotides: TGTGCCACCAGCAGTCAAGGCGCAGGGCGCAACACCATATATTTT.

The chain couples TRBV23-1 to TRBJ2-7; TRBD1 is a possible D gene (6 bases). Being an ORF, TRBV23-1 has a function that is uncertain. The CDR3 sequence is 15 residues long. Trimming took off 8 bases at V and 0 bases at J, with 17 bases between the two ends. The CDR3 region is CASAHPTGPSYEQYF. Here the CDR3 DNA reads TGCGCCAGCGCCCACCCGACAGGACCCTCCTACGAGCAGTACTTC.

Only one count was recorded for this clone. The chain has TRBV16 and TRBJ2-7; 11 positions agree with TRBD2. The CDR3 extends over 19 amino acids. The J segment lost 2 bases and the V segment lost 3 bases, leaving 15 bases of the junction unmatched. CDR1 and CDR2 (germline): KGHSY, FQNENV. CDR3 DNA: TGTGCCAGCAGCCAGCAGCAGGTGGGACTAGCGGCTCTCCCCTACGAGCAGTACTTC. Translation gives CASSQQQVGLAALPYEQYF.

This clone came up once. The rearrangement joins TRBV5-5 to TRBJ2-7; 7 nucleotides align to TRBD1. This CDR3 spans 14 amino acids. V shed 6 bases and J 2 bases; nucleotides not matched to a gene: 8. CDR1 and CDR2 from the germline V gene are SGHKS and YYEKEE (reference sequence). CDR3 DNA sequence: TGTGCCAGCACCCCCGGGACAGTCGCCTACGAGCAGTACTTC. This translates into CASTPGTVAYEQYF.

This clone occurred once. The gene calls are TRBV3-1 (or the pseudogene TRBV3-2) and TRBJ1-2; D gene unclear. Between the trimmed V and J ends, which lost 2 bases and 0 bases, there was a span of 16 bases. The germline V gene has CDR1 LGHDT and CDR2 YNNKEL (reference sequence). This CDR3 spans 17 amino acids. CDR3 coding DNA: TGTGCCAGCAGCCAACCCTCGGGTGGCAGAACTAACTATGGCTACACCTTC. It is translated as CASSQPSGGRTNYGYTF.

This chain connects TRBV13 to TRBJ1-1; D ambiguous. CDR3 size: 14 residues. The V gene's germline CDR1 is PRHDT and CDR2 FYEKMQ (reference sequence). V was shortened by 0 bases and J by 3 bases, with 8 bases between the two germline ends. CDR3 in DNA: TGTGCCAGCAGCTTAGGGGGCGTGGACACTGAAGCTTTCTTT. Translation: CASSLGGVDTEAFF.

The genes are TRBV6-5 and TRBJ1-1; D perhaps matches TRBD1 (5 bases). The germline V gene has CDR1 MNHEY and CDR2 SVGAGI. Trimming removed 7 bases at V and 4 bases at J, with 16 bases between. CDR3 size: 14 residues. Here the CDR3 DNA reads TGTGCCAGCACCCCGTGGGGAAGGGGCACTGAAGCTTTCTTT. Translation gives CASTPWGRGTEAFF.

In this sample, this clone turned up once. The genes are TRBV4-1 and TRBJ1-1, with TRBD1 matching 8 bases. Germline CDR1 reads MGHRA; CDR2 reads YSYEKL. The V and J ends lost 4 bases and 7 bases, in that order; junction bases with no gene match: 2. The CDR3 consists of 12 residues. CDR3 sequence reads: CASSPGTGEAFF. The CDR3 nucleotides are TGCGCCAGCAGCCCTGGGACAGGTGAAGCTTTCTTT.

This clone was detected only a few times. The CDR3 DNA follows: TGCGCCAGCAGCCACACAGGGGGCAGTCTGGGCGGGGAGCTGTTTTTT. It specifies CASSHTGGSLGGELFF. This chain links TRBV5-1 with TRBJ2-2; 9 bases map to TRBD1. Germline CDR1 SGHRS, CDR2 YFSETQ. V shed 4 bases, J shed 7 bases, and the junction held 11 bases outside the gene matches. The CDR3 loop spans 16 amino acids.

The genes are TRBV11-3 and TRBJ1-1; D may be TRBD1 (5 bases). This CDR3 contains 14 residues. Germline CDR1 SGHNT, CDR2 YENEEA. Trimming shortened V by 5 bases and J by 1 base, and 11 bases separated the two germline ends. CDR3 sequence reads: CASSLSGGNTEAFF. CDR3 in DNA: TGTGCCAGCAGCCTAAGCGGGGGGAACACTGAAGCTTTCTTT. The full variable domain, in which reference TRBV11-3 and TRBJ1-1 provide the parts outside the CDR3, is EAGVVQSPRYKIIEKKQPVAFWCNPISGHNTLYWYLQNLGQGPELLIRYENEEAVDDSQLPKDRFSAERLKGVDSTLKIQPAELGDSAVYLCASSLSGGNTEAFFGQGTRLTVV.

The gene calls are TRBV30 and TRBJ2-3; 9 positions agree with TRBD2. Germline-derived CDR1 and CDR2 are GTSNPN and SVGIG (reference sequence). The CDR3 is 15 amino acids. The V gene end was trimmed by 3 bases and the J gene end by 6 bases; junction bases not matched to a gene: 10. CDR3 in amino acids: CAWRASRGGPDTQYF. DNA for the CDR3: TGTGCCTGGAGAGCCTCGCGGGGGGGCCCGGATACGCAGTATTTT.